This TCR beta chain was identified during a study of T cells after yellow fever vaccination (dated by TCRdb to about 2019). In terms of the full investigation: The SMART-Seq v4 Ultra Low Input RNA kit was used to prepare libraries from fractions with low cell numbers. Two healthy male donors, one aged 18 to 29 and one aged 30 to 40 years, were included in the cohort. Bulk PBMC replicates and cell subsets were isolated from blood drawn at multiple timepoints before and after both primary and secondary immunization. Bulk TCR alpha and beta repertoires were sequenced longitudinally to track T-cell clones before and after primary and booster YFV17D yellow fever vaccination. General conclusions and limits of the study: Computational filtering was needed because FACS-sorted repertoires could contain abundant contaminating clonotypes from the bulk population. A small fraction of clonotypes appeared in both the CD4 and CD8 compartments, likely as a result of convergent recombination. Only a couple of donors were included in the study, so the extent to which the findings can be generalized is limited. Most clones expanded after primary vaccination were re-detected after the booster (around 96% of CD4 and approximately 88% of CD8), suggesting broad memory maintenance. Compared with the primary T-cell response, the secondary T-cell response was weaker but faster, peaking on day 5 rather than day 15.

V is clipped by 5 bases and J by 5 bases, and the sequence between their germline boundaries is 15 bases long. The germline V gene specifies SGHAT as CDR1 and FQNNGV as CDR2. Its CDR3 holds 14 amino acids, cysteine through phenylalanine. The CDR3 DNA has 42 bases and is translated from base 1. The treatment or condition label of this sample denotes: live attenuated yellow fever vaccine strain. PBMCs were isolated from peripheral blood using a standard Ficoll-Paque protocol. CD4 and CD8 T-cell fractions were isolated with Dynabeads CD4 and CD8 positive selection kits. TriZol was used to extract RNA from bulk PBMCs, from CD4 and CD8 fractions, and from dextramer-positive and dextramer-negative fractions. Synthesis of TCR cDNA relied on 5'RACE template switching, a step that introduced a universal primer site along with unique molecular identifiers. Priming for cDNA synthesis came from both the TCR alpha and TCR beta constant segments. Libraries were amplified in two PCR steps, with sample barcodes and sequencing adapters added in the second step. Sequencing of libraries was performed on Illumina HiSeq 2500 (2x100 bp) or NovaSeq (2x150 bp). Regarding the original processing steps: Reads were demultiplexed and collapsed into UMI consensus sequences with MIGEC, and V(D)J alignment was performed with MiXCR. Vaccine-responding clonotypes were identified with edgeR using replicate PBMC samples, with FDR below 0.01 and a log2 fold change above 5 up to day 15 being required. Each bulk clonotype received a CD4 or CD8 identity based on whether the sequenced CD4 or CD8 repertoire contained that clonotype at higher abundance. TCRdb trimmed public reads at Q25 via fastp, called clones via MiXCR and kept in-frame beta chains. Every CDR3 protein is listed once, alongside the most common genes and DNA of its rows. What appears here as the V and J calls and clone size reflects TCRdb's work, not the paper's. In this sample the table shows about 130,000 distinct CDR3 sequences, nearly 7.5% of which occur a single time. Around 2.3% of the sample is held by the ten biggest clonotypes.

Many counts were recorded for this clonotype. This clone's antigen is unknown. No clone much larger than this one lies a single base away; base qualities are absent. The rearrangement joined TRBV11-2 to TRBJ2-5; tentative D gene TRBD2, with 5 bases matching. Sequencing was performed on CD4+ T cells sorted from PBMCs, taken roughly 10 days after the first yellow fever vaccination. This TCR was sampled from a man between 18 and 29 years old who received the YFV17D yellow fever vaccine. The CDR3 sequence is CASSTARGWETQYF. The DNA sequence is as follows: TGTGCCAGCAGCACCGCTAGAGGGTGGGAGACCCAGTACTTC.